This T cell receptor (beta chain) was identified in a study of beta chain features in type 1 diabetes. The sequenced template was cDNA made from the entire isolated RNA. Sequenced by immunoSEQ multiplex PCR; TCRdb stores in-frame clones only, minus some. The table includes over 300,000 clones, less than 9.5% detected once. Unmatched junction bases numbered 6, after V lost 6 bases and J lost 4 bases. This CDR3 spans 14 amino acids. The germline gives CDR1 MNHEY, CDR2 SMNVEV (reference sequence). The chain joins TRBV27 to TRBJ2-7; 10 bases match TRBD1. This receptor was identified in a young woman in good health. Sequences were obtained from central memory CD4+ T cells from blood. CDR3 amino acids: CASRSLGQGYEQYF. DNA for the CDR3: TGTGCCAGCAGGTCTTTGGGACAGGGGTACGAGCAGTACTTC.